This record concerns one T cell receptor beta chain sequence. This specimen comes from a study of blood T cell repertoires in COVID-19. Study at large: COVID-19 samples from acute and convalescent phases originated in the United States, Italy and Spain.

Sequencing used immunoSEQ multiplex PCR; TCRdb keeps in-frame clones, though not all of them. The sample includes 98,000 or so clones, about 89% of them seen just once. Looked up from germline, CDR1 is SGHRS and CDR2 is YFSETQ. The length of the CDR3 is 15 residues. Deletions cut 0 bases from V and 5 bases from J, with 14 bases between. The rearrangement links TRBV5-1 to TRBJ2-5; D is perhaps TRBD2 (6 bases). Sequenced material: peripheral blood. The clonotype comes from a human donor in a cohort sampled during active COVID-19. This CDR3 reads CASSLDYGRRETQYF. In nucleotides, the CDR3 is TGCGCCAGCAGCTTGGATTATGGGAGGAGGGAGACCCAGTACTTC.